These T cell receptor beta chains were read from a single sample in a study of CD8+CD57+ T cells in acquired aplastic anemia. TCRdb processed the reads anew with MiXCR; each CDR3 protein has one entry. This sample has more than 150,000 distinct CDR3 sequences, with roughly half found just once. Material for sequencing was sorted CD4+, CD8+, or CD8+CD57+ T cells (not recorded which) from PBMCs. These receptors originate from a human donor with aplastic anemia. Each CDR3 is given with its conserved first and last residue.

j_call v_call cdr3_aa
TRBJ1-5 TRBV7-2 CASSLRTGSNQPQHF
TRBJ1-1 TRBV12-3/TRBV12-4 CASSLGHKNTEAFF
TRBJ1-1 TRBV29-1 CSVDRERNTEAFF
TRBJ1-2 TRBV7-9 CASSRQGYTF
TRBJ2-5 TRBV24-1 CATSDPGQGETQYF
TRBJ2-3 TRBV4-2 CASSQGTSGGPGADTQYF
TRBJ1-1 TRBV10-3 CASSFRRGNTEAFF
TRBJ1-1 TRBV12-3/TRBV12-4 CASSLGQGQMNTEAFF
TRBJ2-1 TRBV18 CASSPLSYNEQFF
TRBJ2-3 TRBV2 CASRPSGGAQDTQYF
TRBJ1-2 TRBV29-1 CSVDELGQGIYGYTF
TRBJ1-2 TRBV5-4 CASRDTGRLGYGYTF
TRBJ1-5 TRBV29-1 CSVEVAGAGNQPQHF
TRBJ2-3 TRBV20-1 CSAERTGGTDTQYF
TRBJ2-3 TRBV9 CASSVAGGRPTDTQYF
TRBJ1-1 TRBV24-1 CATSTGPTEAFF
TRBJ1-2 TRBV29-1 CSVEDRDGYTF
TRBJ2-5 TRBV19 CASSPSRAETQYF
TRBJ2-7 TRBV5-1 CASSFTGTNEQYF
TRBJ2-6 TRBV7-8 CASSYKGANVLTF
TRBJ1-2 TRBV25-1 CASSEFGEYDGYTF
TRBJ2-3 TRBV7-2 CASSLARGTDTQYF
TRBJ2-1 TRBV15 CATSRQTGNVPNEQFF
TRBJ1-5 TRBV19 CASSIWQGGQPQHF
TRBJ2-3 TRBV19 CATKAGAGADTQYF
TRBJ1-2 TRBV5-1 CASSLEVNYGYTF
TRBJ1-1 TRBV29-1 CSVDSGTNTEAFF
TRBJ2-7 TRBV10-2 CASSPWTAGAYEQYF
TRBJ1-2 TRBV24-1 CATSGETGTGGEGYTF
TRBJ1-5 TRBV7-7 CASSLAVDQPQHF
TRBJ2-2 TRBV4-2 CASSSRLAVTGELFF
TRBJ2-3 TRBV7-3 CASSLDRATDTQYF
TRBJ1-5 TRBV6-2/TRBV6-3 CASNQGGNQPQHF
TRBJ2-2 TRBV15 CATSGGGTGELFF
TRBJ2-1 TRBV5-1 CASSLEGASYNEQFF
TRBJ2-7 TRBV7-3 CASSLASMGGYEQYF
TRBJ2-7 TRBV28 CASSLYGQASSYEQYF
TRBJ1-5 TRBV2 CASTESNQPQHF
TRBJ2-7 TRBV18 CASSGGNNYEQYF
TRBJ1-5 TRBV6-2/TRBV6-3 CASSREGGNQPQHF
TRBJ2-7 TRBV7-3 CASSLMPGGYEQYF
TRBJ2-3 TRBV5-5 CASSYGGVGTDTQYF
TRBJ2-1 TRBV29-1 CSVSYNEQFF
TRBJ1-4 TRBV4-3 CASSQKGEHNEKLFF
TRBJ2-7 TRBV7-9 CASSLAGLASEQYF
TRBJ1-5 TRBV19 CASSRDYNQPQHF
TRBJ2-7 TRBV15 CATSRVGQNDYEQYF
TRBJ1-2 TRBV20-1 CSAGAGVGGYTF
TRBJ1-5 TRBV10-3 CAISTGQGSNQPQHF
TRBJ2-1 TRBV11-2 CASRPSGRNEQFF
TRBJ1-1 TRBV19 CAGKLGSTEAFF
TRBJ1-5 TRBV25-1 CASTSGGTGGQPQHF